These T cell receptor beta chains were read from a single sample in a study of blood T cells in healthy people across ages. Via MiXCR, TCRdb re-called the 5' RACE reads, giving one row per CDR3 protein. Of fewer than 2,000,000 distinct CDR3 sequences listed, about 31% are singletons. The sample was blood. These receptors were collected from a woman aged 25 to 39 in good health. The CDR3 runs from the conserved cysteine through the conserved F or W. Fields, in order: clone size, V gene, D gene, J gene, CDR3 length, CDR3 DNA, CDR3 protein. D genes are given only for firm matches. A row's size may be missing; if present it is once, few, many or a size class.

abundance: few
v_gene: TRBV20-1
d_gene: -
j_gene: TRBJ2-3
len: 16
CDR3nt: TGCAGTGCTAGAGATCTCGGTAGCAGTAGCACAGATACGCAGTATTTT
CDR3aa: CSARDLGSSSTDTQYF

abundance: -
v_gene: TRBV5-5
d_gene: TRBD1
j_gene: TRBJ2-7
len: 17
CDR3nt: TGCGCCAGCAGCTCCTTAATTACGACAGGGAGCTCCTACGAGCAGTACTTC
CDR3aa: CASSSLITTGSSYEQYF

abundance: few
v_gene: TRBV11-2
d_gene: -
j_gene: TRBJ2-5
len: 16
CDR3nt: TGTGCCAGCACCAGAGGGGGGGGCCTCTTGGAGGAGACCCAGTACTTC
CDR3aa: CASTRGGGLLEETQYF

abundance: -
v_gene: TRBV11-2
d_gene: -
j_gene: TRBJ2-1
len: 15
CDR3nt: TGTGCCAGCAGTTATGAGGGGTCTTGGTACAATGAGCAGTTCTTC
CDR3aa: CASSYEGSWYNEQFF

abundance: -
v_gene: TRBV12-3/TRBV12-4
d_gene: TRBD1
j_gene: TRBJ2-3
len: 15
CDR3nt: TGTGCCAGCAGTCCAGGGACAGGGGAAACAGATACGCAGTATTTT
CDR3aa: CASSPGTGETDTQYF

abundance: -
v_gene: TRBV24-1
d_gene: TRBD2
j_gene: TRBJ2-3
len: 15
CDR3nt: TGTGCCACCAGTGACGGGACTAGCGGCACAGATACGCAGTATTTT
CDR3aa: CATSDGTSGTDTQYF

abundance: many
v_gene: TRBV9
d_gene: -
j_gene: TRBJ1-2
len: 12
CDR3nt: TGTGCCAGCAGCGGCCAAGTGAGTGGCTACACCTTC
CDR3aa: CASSGQVSGYTF

abundance: -
v_gene: TRBV7-2
d_gene: -
j_gene: TRBJ2-1
len: 13
CDR3nt: TGTGCCAGCCGCCGGGACGAACAAAATGAGCAGTTCTTC
CDR3aa: CASRRDEQNEQFF

abundance: many
v_gene: TRBV10-3
d_gene: -
j_gene: TRBJ2-3
len: 16
CDR3nt: TGTGCCATCAGTGAAAGGCGGCAACCAGTCACAGATACGCAGTATTTT
CDR3aa: CAISERRQPVTDTQYF

abundance: few
v_gene: TRBV2
d_gene: -
j_gene: TRBJ1-5
len: 13
CDR3nt: TGTGCCAGCATCAGGGGCCCAAATCAGCCCCAGCATTTT
CDR3aa: CASIRGPNQPQHF

abundance: -
v_gene: TRBV7-9
d_gene: -
j_gene: TRBJ1-2
len: 12
CDR3nt: TGTGCCAGCAGCTTACCAGGCTATGACTACACCTTC
CDR3aa: CASSLPGYDYTF

abundance: few
v_gene: TRBV20-1
d_gene: -
j_gene: TRBJ1-1
len: 14
CDR3nt: TGCAGTGCTAGAGAGTGGGGCGGCTTCACTGAAGCTTTCTTT
CDR3aa: CSAREWGGFTEAFF

abundance: few
v_gene: TRBV2
d_gene: -
j_gene: TRBJ2-3
len: 12
CDR3nt: TGTGCCAGCAGCGCAAGTTCAGATACGCAGTATTTT
CDR3aa: CASSASSDTQYF

abundance: -
v_gene: TRBV27
d_gene: -
j_gene: TRBJ2-5
len: 15
CDR3nt: TGTGCCAGCAGTCCACGTCGGGGGAAGGTAGAGACCCAGTACTTC
CDR3aa: CASSPRRGKVETQYF

abundance: few
v_gene: TRBV6-2/TRBV6-3
d_gene: TRBD1
j_gene: TRBJ2-7
len: 14
CDR3nt: TGTGCCAGCAGCCCCAACAGGGGCGCCGGAGAGCAGTACTTC
CDR3aa: CASSPNRGAGEQYF

abundance: -
v_gene: TRBV7-9
d_gene: TRBD2
j_gene: TRBJ2-7
len: 16
CDR3nt: TGTGCCAGCAGCTATATAGCGGGGCCCTTATCCTACGAGCAGTACTTC
CDR3aa: CASSYIAGPLSYEQYF

abundance: -
v_gene: TRBV30
d_gene: -
j_gene: TRBJ2-3
len: 15
CDR3nt: TGTGCCTGGAGTAGAGGGGGCGGGACGACAGATACGCAGTATTTT
CDR3aa: CAWSRGGGTTDTQYF

abundance: -
v_gene: TRBV3-1
d_gene: -
j_gene: TRBJ2-7
len: 13
CDR3nt: TGTGCCAGCAGCCAAAAGAGCGAGGACGAGCAGTACTTC
CDR3aa: CASSQKSEDEQYF